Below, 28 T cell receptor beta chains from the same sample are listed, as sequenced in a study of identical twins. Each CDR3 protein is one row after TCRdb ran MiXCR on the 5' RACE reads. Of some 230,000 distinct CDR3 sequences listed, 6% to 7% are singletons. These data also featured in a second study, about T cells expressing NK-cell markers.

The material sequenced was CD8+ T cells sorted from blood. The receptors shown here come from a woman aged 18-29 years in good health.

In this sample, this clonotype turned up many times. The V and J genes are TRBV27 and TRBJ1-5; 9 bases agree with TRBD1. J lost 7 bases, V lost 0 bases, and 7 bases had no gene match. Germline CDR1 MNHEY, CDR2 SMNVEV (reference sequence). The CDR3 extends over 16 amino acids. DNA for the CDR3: TGTGCCAGCAGTTTATCCGGGACAGGGCGCCTCCAGCCCCAGCATTTT. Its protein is CASSLSGTGRLQPQHF.

The CDR3 sequence: CASSELGPSSYEQYF. CDR3 sequence (DNA): TGCGCCAGCAGTGAGTTGGGTCCTAGCTCCTACGAGCAGTACTTC. The chain carries TRBV10-2 and TRBJ2-7; D call uncertain. V was trimmed by 1 base and J by 0 bases, leaving 10 bases between them. Per germline, CDR1 WSHSY and CDR2 SAAADI. The CDR3 runs 15 residues.

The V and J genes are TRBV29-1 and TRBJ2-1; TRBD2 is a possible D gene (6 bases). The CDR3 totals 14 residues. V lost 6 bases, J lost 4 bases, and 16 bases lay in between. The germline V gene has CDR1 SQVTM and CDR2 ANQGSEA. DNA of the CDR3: TGCAGCGTCGGGAGAAGCGGATTTTACAATGAGCAGTTCTTC. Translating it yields CSVGRSGFYNEQFF.

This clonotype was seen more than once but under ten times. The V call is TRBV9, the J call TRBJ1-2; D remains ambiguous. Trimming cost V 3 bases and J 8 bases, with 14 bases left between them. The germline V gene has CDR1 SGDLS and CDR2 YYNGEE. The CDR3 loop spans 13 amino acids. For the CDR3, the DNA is TGTGCCAGCAGCGCCGGACGGATTGTGGGCTACACCTTC. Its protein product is CASSAGRIVGYTF.

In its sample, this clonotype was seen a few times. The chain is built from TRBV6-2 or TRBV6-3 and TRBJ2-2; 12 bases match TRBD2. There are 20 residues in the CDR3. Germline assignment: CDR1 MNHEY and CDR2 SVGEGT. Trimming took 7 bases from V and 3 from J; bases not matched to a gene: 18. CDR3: CASTYPARTSGKVDTGELFF. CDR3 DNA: TGTGCCAGCACCTACCCTGCACGGACTAGCGGGAAGGTGGACACCGGGGAGCTGTTTTTT.

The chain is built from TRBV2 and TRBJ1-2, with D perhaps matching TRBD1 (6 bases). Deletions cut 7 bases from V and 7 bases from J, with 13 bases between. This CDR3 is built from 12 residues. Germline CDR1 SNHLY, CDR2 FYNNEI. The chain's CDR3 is CASIAGGSGYTF. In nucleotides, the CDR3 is TGTGCCAGCATAGCTGGGGGCTCTGGCTACACCTTC.

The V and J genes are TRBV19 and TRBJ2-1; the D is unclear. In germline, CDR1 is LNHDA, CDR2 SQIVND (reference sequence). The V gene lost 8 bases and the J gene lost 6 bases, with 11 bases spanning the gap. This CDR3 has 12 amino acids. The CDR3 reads CASWSGLNEQFF. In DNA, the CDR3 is TGTGCCAGTTGGTCCGGGCTCAATGAGCAGTTCTTC.

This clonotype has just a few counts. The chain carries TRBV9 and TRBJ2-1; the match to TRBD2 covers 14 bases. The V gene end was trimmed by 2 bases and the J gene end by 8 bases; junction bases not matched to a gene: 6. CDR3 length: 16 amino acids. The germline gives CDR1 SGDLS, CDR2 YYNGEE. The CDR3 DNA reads TGTGCCAGCAGCGTCCGACGGACTAGCGGGAGGTATGAGCAGTTCTTC. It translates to CASSVRRTSGRYEQFF.

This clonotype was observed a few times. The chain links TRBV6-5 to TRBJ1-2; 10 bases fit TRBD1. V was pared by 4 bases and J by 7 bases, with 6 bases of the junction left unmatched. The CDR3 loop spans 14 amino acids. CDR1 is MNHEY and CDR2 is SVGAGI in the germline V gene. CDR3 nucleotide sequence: TGTGCCAGCAGTTTGACAGGGGGCTCAGGTGGCTACACCTTC. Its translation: CASSLTGGSGGYTF.

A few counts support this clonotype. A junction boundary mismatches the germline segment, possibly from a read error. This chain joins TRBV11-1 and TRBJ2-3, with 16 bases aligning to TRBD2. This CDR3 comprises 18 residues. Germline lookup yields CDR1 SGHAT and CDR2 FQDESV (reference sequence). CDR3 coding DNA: TGTGCCAGCAGCCCGGGGACTAGCGGGGGGGCCAGCATAGATACGCAGTATTTT. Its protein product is CASSPGTSGGASIDTQYF.

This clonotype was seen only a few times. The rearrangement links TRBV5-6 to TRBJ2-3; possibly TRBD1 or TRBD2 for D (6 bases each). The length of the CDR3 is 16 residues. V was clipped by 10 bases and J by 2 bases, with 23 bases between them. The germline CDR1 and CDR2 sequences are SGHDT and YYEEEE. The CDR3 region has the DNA TGTGCCCTCTACCGCCTGGGGGGCGGATCCACAGATACGCAGTATTTT. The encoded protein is CALYRLGGGSTDTQYF.

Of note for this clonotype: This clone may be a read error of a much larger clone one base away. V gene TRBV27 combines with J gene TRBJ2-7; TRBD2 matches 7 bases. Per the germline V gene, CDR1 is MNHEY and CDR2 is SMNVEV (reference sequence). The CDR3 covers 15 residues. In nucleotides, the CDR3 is TGTTCCAGCAGTTCCACCGGGACTACTCGTTGGGAGCAGTACTTC. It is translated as CSSSSTGTTRWEQYF.

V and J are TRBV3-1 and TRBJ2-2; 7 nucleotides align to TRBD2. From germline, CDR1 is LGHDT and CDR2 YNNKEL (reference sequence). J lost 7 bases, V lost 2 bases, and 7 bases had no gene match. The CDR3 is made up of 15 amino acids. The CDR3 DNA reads TGTGCCAGCAGCCAACGGGCGGGGGTGTACGGGGAGCTGTTTTTT. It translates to CASSQRAGVYGELFF.

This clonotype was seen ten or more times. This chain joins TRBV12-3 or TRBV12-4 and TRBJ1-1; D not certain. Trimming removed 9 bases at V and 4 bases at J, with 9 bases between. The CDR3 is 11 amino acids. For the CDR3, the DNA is TGTGCCAGTTCCTCCGGCACTGAAGCTTTCTTT. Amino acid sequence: CASSSGTEAFF.

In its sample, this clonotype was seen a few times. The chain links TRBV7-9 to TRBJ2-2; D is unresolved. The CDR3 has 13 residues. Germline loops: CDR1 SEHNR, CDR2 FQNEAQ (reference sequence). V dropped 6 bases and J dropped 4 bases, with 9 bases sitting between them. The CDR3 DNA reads TGTGCCAGCAGTCAACTTCGCACCGGGGAGCTGTTTTTT. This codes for CASSQLRTGELFF.

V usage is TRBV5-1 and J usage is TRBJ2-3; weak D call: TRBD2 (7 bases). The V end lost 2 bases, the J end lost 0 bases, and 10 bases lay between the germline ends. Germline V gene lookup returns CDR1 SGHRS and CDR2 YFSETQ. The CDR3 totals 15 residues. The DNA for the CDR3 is TGCGCCAGCAGCTTCGAGGGGGGGAGCACAGATACGCAGTATTTT. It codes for CASSFEGGSTDTQYF.

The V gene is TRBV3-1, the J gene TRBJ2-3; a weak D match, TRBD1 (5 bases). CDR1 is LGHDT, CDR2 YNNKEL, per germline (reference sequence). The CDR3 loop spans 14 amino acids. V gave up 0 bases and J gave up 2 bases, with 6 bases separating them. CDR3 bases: TGTGCCAGCAGCCAAGAGGGGCCCACAGATACGCAGTATTTT. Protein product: CASSQEGPTDTQYF.

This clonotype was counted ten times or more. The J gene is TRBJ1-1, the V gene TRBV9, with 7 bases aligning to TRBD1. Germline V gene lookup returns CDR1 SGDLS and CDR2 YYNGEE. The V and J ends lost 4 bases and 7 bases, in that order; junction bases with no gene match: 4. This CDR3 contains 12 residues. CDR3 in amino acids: CASSFRDSEAFF. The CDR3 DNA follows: TGTGCCAGCAGCTTCAGGGACAGTGAAGCTTTCTTT. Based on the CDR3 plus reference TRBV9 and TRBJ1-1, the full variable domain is DSGVTQTPKHLITATGQRVTLRCSPRSGDLSVYWYQQSLDQGLQFLIQYYNGEERAKGNILERFSAQQFPDLHSELNLSSLELGDSALYFCASSFRDSEAFFGQGTRLTVV.

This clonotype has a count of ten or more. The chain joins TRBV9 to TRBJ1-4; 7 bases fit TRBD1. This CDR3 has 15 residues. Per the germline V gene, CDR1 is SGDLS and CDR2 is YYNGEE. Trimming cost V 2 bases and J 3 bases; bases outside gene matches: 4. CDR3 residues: CASSVEGAANEKLFF. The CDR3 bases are TGTGCCAGCAGCGTCGAGGGGGCGGCTAATGAAAAACTGTTTTTT. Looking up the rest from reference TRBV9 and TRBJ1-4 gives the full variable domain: DSGVTQTPKHLITATGQRVTLRCSPRSGDLSVYWYQQSLDQGLQFLIQYYNGEERAKGNILERFSAQQFPDLHSELNLSSLELGDSALYFCASSVEGAANEKLFFGSGTQLSVL.

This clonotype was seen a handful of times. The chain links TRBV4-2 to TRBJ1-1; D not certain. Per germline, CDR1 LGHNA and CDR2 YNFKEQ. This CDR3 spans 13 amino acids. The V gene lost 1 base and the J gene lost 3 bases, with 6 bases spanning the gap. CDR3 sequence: CASSQVGYTEAFF. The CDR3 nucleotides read TGTGCCAGCAGCCAAGTTGGCTACACTGAAGCTTTCTTT.

DNA for the CDR3: TGTGCCAGCAGCCAGACAGGTAACGAGCAGTACTTC. Its protein product is CASSQTGNEQYF. The chain joins TRBV5-5 to TRBJ2-7, with a weak D call TRBD1 (6 bases). With 4 bases removed from V and 5 bases from J, the gap between germline ends came to 10 bases. Per the germline V gene, CDR1 is SGHKS and CDR2 is YYEKEE (reference sequence). The CDR3 length is 12 residues.

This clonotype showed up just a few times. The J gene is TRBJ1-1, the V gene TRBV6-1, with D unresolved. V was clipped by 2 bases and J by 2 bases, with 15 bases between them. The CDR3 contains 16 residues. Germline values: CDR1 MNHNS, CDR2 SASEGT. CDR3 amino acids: CASSEMGWDLNTEAFF. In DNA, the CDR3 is TGTGCCAGCAGTGAAATGGGGTGGGATCTAAACACTGAAGCTTTCTTT.

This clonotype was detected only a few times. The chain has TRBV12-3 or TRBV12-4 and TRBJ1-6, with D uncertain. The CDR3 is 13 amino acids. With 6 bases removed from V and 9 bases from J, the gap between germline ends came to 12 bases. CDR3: CASRQDWASPLHF. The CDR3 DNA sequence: TGTGCCAGCAGGCAAGACTGGGCTTCACCCCTCCACTTT.

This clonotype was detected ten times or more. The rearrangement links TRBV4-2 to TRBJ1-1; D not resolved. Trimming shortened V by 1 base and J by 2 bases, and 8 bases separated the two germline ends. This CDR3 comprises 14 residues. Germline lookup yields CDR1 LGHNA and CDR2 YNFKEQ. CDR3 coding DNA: TGTGCCAGCAGCCAAGTTCCGGCAAACACTGAAGCTTTCTTT. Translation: CASSQVPANTEAFF.

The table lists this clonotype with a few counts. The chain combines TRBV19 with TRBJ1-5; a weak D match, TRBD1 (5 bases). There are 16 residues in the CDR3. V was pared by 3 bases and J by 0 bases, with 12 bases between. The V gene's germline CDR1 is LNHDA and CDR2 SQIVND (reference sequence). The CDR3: CASSIFGGFSNQPQHF. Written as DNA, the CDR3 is TGTGCCAGTAGTATCTTCGGGGGATTTAGCAATCAGCCCCAGCATTTT.

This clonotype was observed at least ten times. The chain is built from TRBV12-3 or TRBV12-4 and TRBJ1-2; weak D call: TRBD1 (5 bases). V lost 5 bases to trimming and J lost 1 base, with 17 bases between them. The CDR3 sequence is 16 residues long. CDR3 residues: CASSRPDQTVNYGYTF. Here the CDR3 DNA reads TGTGCCAGCAGTCGGCCTGATCAGACAGTTAACTATGGCTACACCTTC.

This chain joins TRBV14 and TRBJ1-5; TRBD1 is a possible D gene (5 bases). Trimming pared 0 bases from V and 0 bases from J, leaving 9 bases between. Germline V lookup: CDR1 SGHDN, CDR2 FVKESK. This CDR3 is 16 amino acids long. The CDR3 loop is CASSQDDRDSNQPQHF. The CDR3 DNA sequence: TGTGCCAGCAGCCAAGATGACAGAGATAGCAATCAGCCCCAGCATTTT.

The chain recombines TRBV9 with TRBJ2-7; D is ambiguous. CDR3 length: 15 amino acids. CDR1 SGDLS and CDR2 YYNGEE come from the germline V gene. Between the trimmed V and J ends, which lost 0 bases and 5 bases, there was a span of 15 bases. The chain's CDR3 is CASSVGGTGANEQYF. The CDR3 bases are TGTGCCAGCAGCGTAGGGGGTACGGGTGCTAACGAGCAGTACTTC. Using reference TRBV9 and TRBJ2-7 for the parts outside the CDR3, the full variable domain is DSGVTQTPKHLITATGQRVTLRCSPRSGDLSVYWYQQSLDQGLQFLIQYYNGEERAKGNILERFSAQQFPDLHSELNLSSLELGDSALYFCASSVGGTGANEQYFGPGTRLTVT.